This TCR beta chain comes out of a study of T cell responses to AZD1222 COVID-19 vaccine. Study outcomes and limitations: The study identified only five to seven AZD1222 recipients as seropositive at baseline.

Produced via immunoSEQ multiplex PCR; TCRdb's table is partial and in-frame only. This sample yields tens of thousands of clones, of which over 75% are seen a single time; about 14% belongs to the top ten. The CDR3 has 15 residues. Germline CDR1 and CDR2: SGHVS and FQNEAQ. Trimming left V 2 bases short and J 5 bases short, with 15 bases between. This clone was detected once. The antigen remains unidentified. The source material was peripheral blood, sampled on day 0 of AZD1222 vaccination. This receptor was identified in an adult in good health. The V and J genes are TRBV7-8 and TRBJ2-5; maybe TRBD2 (5 bases). The DNA of the CDR3 is TGTGCCAGCAGCTTAATTGACTATCGGCTGGAGACCCAGTACTTC. This encodes CASSLIDYRLETQYF.